The clone carrying this T cell receptor beta chain was seen a single time. These data belong to a study of cytomegalovirus exposure and HLA in healthy donors. CDR1 is ENHRY and CDR2 is SYGVKD in the germline V gene. Unmatched junction bases numbered 6, after V lost 5 bases and J lost 3 bases. The CDR3 covers 14 residues. Vbeta (60) and Jbeta (13) primers were used in the PCR. TCRdb keeps only in-frame clones here, not all; method: immunoSEQ multiplex PCR. The table lists fewer than 200,000 clones, approximately 86% of them singletons. This TCR was recovered from a male donor in good health and CMV-seronegative. The sample was PBMCs. This chain joins TRBV10-3 and TRBJ1-2, with 7 bases identical to TRBD1. The CDR3 loop reads CAISRQGSDYGYTF. CDR3 DNA: TGTGCCATCAGTAGACAGGGTTCGGACTATGGCTACACCTTC.